This TCR beta chain was captured by sequencing in a study of T cell responses to AZD1222 COVID-19 vaccine. Study-level findings and limits: At baseline, just a handful of AZD1222 recipients tested seropositive. Clonal diversity was possibly underestimated, and the donors were mostly white British, with more females. The breadth and depth of Spike-specific TCRs increased once two AZD1222 doses had been given.

Only in-frame clones appear in the TCRdb table, and some are missing; sequencing was by immunoSEQ multiplex PCR. This sample has about 130,000 clones, with approximately 85% found just once. The CDR3 has 14 residues. V lost 2 bases to trimming and J lost 7 bases, with 15 bases between them. Germline CDR1 and CDR2: MNHEY and SVGAGI. Turning to this clone: Its specificity is not known.

This chain connects TRBV6-5 to TRBJ2-7; D is unresolved. The material sequenced was peripheral blood, taken on day 0 of MenACWY control vaccination. The sequence was collected from an adult in good health. CDR3 bases: TGTGCCAGCAGTTACCGGACCTCAACTGGGGAGCAGTACTTC. Protein sequence: CASSYRTSTGEQYF.